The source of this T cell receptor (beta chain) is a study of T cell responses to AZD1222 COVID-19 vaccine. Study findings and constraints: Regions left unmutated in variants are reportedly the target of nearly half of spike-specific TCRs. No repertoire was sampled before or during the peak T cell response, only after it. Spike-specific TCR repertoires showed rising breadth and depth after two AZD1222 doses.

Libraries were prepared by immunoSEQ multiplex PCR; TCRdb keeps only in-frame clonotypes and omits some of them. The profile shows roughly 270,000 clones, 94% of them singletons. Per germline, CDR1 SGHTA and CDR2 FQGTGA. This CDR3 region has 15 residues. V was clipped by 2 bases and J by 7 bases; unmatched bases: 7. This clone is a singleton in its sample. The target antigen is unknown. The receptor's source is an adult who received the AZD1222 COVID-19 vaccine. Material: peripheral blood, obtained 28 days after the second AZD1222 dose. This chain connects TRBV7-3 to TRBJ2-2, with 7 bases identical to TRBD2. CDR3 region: CASSLQAGGSGELFF. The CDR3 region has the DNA TGTGCCAGCAGCTTACAGGCCGGCGGGAGCGGGGAGCTGTTTTTT.